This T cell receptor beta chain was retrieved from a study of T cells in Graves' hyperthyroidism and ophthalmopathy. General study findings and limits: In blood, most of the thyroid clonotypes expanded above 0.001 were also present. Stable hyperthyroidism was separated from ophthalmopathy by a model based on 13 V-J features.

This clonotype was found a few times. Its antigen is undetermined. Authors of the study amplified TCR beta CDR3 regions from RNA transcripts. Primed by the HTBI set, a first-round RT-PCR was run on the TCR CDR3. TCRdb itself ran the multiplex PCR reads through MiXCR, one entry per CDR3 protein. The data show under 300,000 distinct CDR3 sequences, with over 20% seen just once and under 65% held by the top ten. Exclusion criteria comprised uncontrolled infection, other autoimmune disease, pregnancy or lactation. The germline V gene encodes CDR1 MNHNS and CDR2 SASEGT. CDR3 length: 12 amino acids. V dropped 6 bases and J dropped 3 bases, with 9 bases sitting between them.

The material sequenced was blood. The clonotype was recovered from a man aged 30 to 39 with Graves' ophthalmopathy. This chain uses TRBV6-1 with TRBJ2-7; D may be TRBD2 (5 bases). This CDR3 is CASRGDYYEQYF. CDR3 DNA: TGTGCCAGCAGGGGCGACTACTACGAGCAGTACTTC.